This T cell receptor (beta chain) comes out of a study of blood T cell repertoires in COVID-19. Comments on this clone: An end of the junction does not agree with germline; a read error may underlie this.

Germline lookup yields CDR1 SSHAT and CDR2 FNYEAQ (reference sequence). This CDR3 has 18 residues. Generated by immunoSEQ multiplex PCR, the TCRdb table keeps only in-frame clones and is missing some. This table holds some 130,000 clones, approximately 85% found once. The rearrangement uses TRBV7-7 and TRBJ2-2, with 14 bases matching TRBD2. Source material: peripheral blood. This sequence was found in a human donor in a cohort sampled during active COVID-19. CDR3 nucleotide sequence: TGTGCTAGCAGCTCCGGACTAGCGGGGGGACAGAACACCGGGGAGCTGTTTTTT. Translated: CASSSGLAGGQNTGELFF.